This TCR beta chain emerged from a study of PD-1 blockade in classical Hodgkin lymphoma. The method was immunoSEQ multiplex PCR; TCRdb's version includes in-frame clones alone and lacks a portion of them. There are tens of thousands of clones in the sample; 80% to 90% occur only once, and approximately 15% lies in the top ten. All the patients suffered relapse after autologous stem cell transplantation, and brentuximab vedotin exposure differed. Whole-study findings and limits: CD4+ TCR diversity, unlike CD8+, rose significantly by C4D1. Lower baseline TCR diversity was reported for newly diagnosed patients than for healthy donors. Nivolumab initiated under 1 year post-ASCT led to patient exclusion. Undefined causes, possibly disease activity or prior therapy, underlie the repertoire differences.

About this clone: Its antigen is not identified.

The CDR3 extends over 14 amino acids. Germline V gene lookup returns CDR1 KGHSY and CDR2 FQNENV. Trimming removed 0 bases from V and 3 bases from J, with 9 bases in between. The clonotype originates from a human donor with classical Hodgkin lymphoma. The rearrangement uses TRBV16 and TRBJ2-7; D gene ambiguous. The material sequenced was peripheral blood mononuclear cells (PBMCs), taken at baseline. The CDR3 loop reads CASSQSSIVYEQYF. As DNA, the CDR3 is TGTGCCAGCAGCCAATCGTCGATAGTCTACGAGCAGTACTTC.